This T cell receptor beta chain comes out of a study of identical twins. V dropped 8 bases and J dropped 2 bases, with 17 bases sitting between them. Germline-derived CDR1 and CDR2 are DFQATT and SNEGSKA (reference sequence). CDR3 size: 14 residues. Turning to this clonotype: The antigen remains undetermined.

Whole-study findings and limits: Invariant T cells like MAIT and iNKT could partly confound the zero-insertion analyses.

Template switching added a universal primer binding site, and final cDNA carried unique molecular identifiers. TCRdb re-analysed the 5' RACE reads in MiXCR, keeping a single row per CDR3 protein. The table lists roughly 720,000 distinct CDR3 sequences, 18% of them singletons. The sample was also reused in another study, on T cells expressing NK-cell markers.

The sequencing input was PBMCs. This sequence was found in a woman under 30 in good health. The chain combines TRBV20-1 with TRBJ2-3; D gene unclear. CDR3: CSLHGPHSTDTQYF. The CDR3 DNA reads as TGCAGTCTCCATGGTCCCCACTCCACAGATACGCAGTATTTT.